The entry below gives a single TCR beta chain sequence along with its context. Its antigen is currently unknown. This table comes from immunoSEQ multiplex PCR, and its TCRdb copy is limited to in-frame clones, with some not included. The table has 100,000 to 150,000 clones, about 90% seen once. These data belong to a study of OX40 agonist ivuxolimab in advanced cancers. From germline, CDR1 is LGHNA and CDR2 YNFKEQ. This CDR3 is built from 18 residues. The V and J ends lost 1 base and 1 base respectively, with 19 bases between them. Findings and limits, study-wide: At 0.1 to 3.0 mg/kg, CD4+ and CD8+ blood T cells expanded clonally by week 6.

The TCR comes from an adult with an advanced solid tumor such as melanoma, head and neck, liver or kidney cancer. The chain carries TRBV4-2 and TRBJ2-5; TRBD1 or TRBD2 may be the D gene (6 bases each). This sample comprised CD4+ or CD8+ T cells sorted from blood, obtained in a trial of the OX40 agonist ivuxolimab. The CDR3, as DNA: TGTGCCAGCAGCCAAGGGCCAAATGGCAGGGGACTCCAAGAGACCCAGTACTTC. It encodes CASSQGPNGRGLQETQYF.